These 30 T cell receptor beta chains were all obtained from the same sample, sequenced in a study of shared clonotypes between healthy human individuals. The method was immunoSEQ multiplex PCR; TCRdb's version includes in-frame clones alone and lacks a portion of them. The sample has about 590,000 clones, roughly 95% seen once; the top ten hold about 0.11%. CD45RO-negative cells were positively selected for CCR7, leaving out terminally differentiated effector memory CD45RA+ cells. The sample was naive CD8+ T cells sorted from blood. The origin of the receptors is a woman in her twenties or thirties in good health.

This clone came up a few times. The rearrangement joins TRBV7-9 to TRBJ2-7; D may be TRBD2 (5 bases). The CDR3 consists of 13 residues. V shed 5 bases and J shed 5 bases, with 13 bases lying between them. Germline assignment: CDR1 SEHNR and CDR2 FQNEAQ (reference sequence). The CDR3: CASSVGSSDEQYF. The CDR3 DNA follows: TGTGCCAGCAGCGTGGGGAGTAGCGACGAGCAGTACTTC.

CDR3 sequence (DNA): TGTGCCAGCAGCTGGGAGCGCCAGTTCTTC. This gives the protein CASSWERQFF. V is TRBV7-9 and J is TRBJ2-1; D possibly corresponds to TRBD2 (5 bases). CDR1 is SEHNR and CDR2 is FQNEAQ in the germline V gene (reference sequence). Trimming removed 4 bases from V and 13 bases from J, with 8 bases in between. The CDR3 has 10 residues.

The V gene is TRBV29-1, the J gene TRBJ1-1; tentatively, D is TRBD1 (5 bases). Per germline, CDR1 SQVTM and CDR2 ANQGSEA. V lost 6 bases to trimming and J lost 5 bases, with 16 bases between them. The CDR3 is made up of 13 amino acids. DNA of the CDR3: TGCAGCGTCCTCGGGACGGTGGGGACTGAAGCTTTCTTT. Translation gives CSVLGTVGTEAFF.

V is TRBV21-1 and J is TRBJ1-5. TRBV21-1 is a pseudogene locus. The CDR3 spans 17 residues. The CDR3 DNA follows: TGTGCCAGCAGCAAAGAGGGGAGAGATTATAGCAATCAGCCCCAGCATTTT. As protein: CASSKEGRDYSNQPQHF.

J is TRBJ2-1 and V is TRBV5-1; possibly TRBD2 for D (6 bases). The germline V and J ends were trimmed by 3 bases and 7 bases, with 8 bases remaining between them. Germline V lookup: CDR1 SGHRS, CDR2 YFSETQ. The CDR3 consists of 12 residues. Here the CDR3 DNA reads TGCGCCAGCAGCTACGCGGGGAATGAGCAGTTCTTC. Protein sequence: CASSYAGNEQFF.

V is TRBV13 and J is TRBJ2-3; a weak D match, TRBD1 (5 bases). The V end was cut by 0 bases, the J end by 2 bases, with 9 bases between. The germline gives CDR1 PRHDT, CDR2 FYEKMQ (reference sequence). The CDR3 has 15 residues. The CDR3 nucleotides are TGTGCCAGCAGCTTAGGCCTGACAGCCACAGATACGCAGTATTTT. Its protein is CASSLGLTATDTQYF. The full variable domain, completed using reference TRBV13 and TRBJ2-3, is AAGVIQSPRHLIKEKRETATLKCYPIPRHDTVYWYQQGPGQDPQFLISFYEKMQSDKGSIPDRFSAQQFSDYHSELNMSSLELGDSALYFCASSLGLTATDTQYFGPGTRLTVL.

In regard to this clone: Additional DNA sequences in this sample encode the identical CDR3. J is TRBJ2-3 and V is TRBV9, with D maybe TRBD1 (5 bases). Germline CDR1 SGDLS, CDR2 YYNGEE. The V end was cut by 0 bases, the J end by 3 bases, with 11 bases between. The CDR3 extends over 15 amino acids. This CDR3 reads CASSVGVRETDTQYF. The CDR3 region has the DNA TGTGCCAGCAGCGTAGGTGTCAGGGAAACAGATACGCAGTATTTT.

The chain links TRBV27 to TRBJ1-5; unclear D gene. The V gene's germline CDR1 is MNHEY and CDR2 SMNVEV (reference sequence). Trimming removed 3 bases at V and 7 bases at J, with 10 bases between. There are 13 residues in the CDR3. CDR3 protein: CASSFSVGQPQHF. CDR3 nucleotides: TGTGCCAGCAGTTTCTCGGTTGGACAGCCCCAGCATTTT.

The chain carries TRBV28 and TRBJ2-7; the D gene is possibly TRBD2 (5 bases). The CDR3 has 14 residues. Germline V gives CDR1 MDHEN, CDR2 SYDVKM. The V end lost 6 bases, the J end lost 5 bases, and 17 bases lay between the germline ends. The CDR3 DNA follows: TGTGCCAGCAGGCTAGCAACCCCCAACCACGAGCAGTACTTC. Protein sequence: CASRLATPNHEQYF. The full variable domain, in which reference TRBV28 and TRBJ2-7 provide the parts outside the CDR3, is DVKVTQSSRYLVKRTGEKVFLECVQDMDHENMFWYRQDPGLGLRLIYFSYDVKMKEKGDIPEGYSVSREKKERFSLILESASTNQTSMYLCASRLATPNHEQYFGPGTRLTVT.

CDR3 in amino acids: CSALFVGYTF. For the CDR3, the DNA is TGCAGTGCTCTTTTTGTTGGCTACACCTTC. J is TRBJ1-2 and V is TRBV20-1; D not resolved. The V gene's germline CDR1 is DFQATT and CDR2 SNEGSKA (reference sequence). Trimming took off 5 bases at V and 7 bases at J, with 8 bases between the two ends. The length of the CDR3 is 10 residues.

The gene calls are TRBV2 and TRBJ2-3; TRBD1 is a possible D gene (5 bases). V lost 8 bases and J 2 bases, leaving 14 bases between the germline ends. The CDR3 contains 14 residues. Germline-derived CDR1 and CDR2 are SNHLY and FYNNEI. Here the CDR3 reads CASDQAGNTDTQYF. Written as DNA, the CDR3 is TGTGCCAGCGATCAGGCAGGGAACACAGATACGCAGTATTTT. Supplemented by reference TRBV2 and TRBJ2-3, the full variable domain reads EPEVTQTPSHQVTQMGQEVILRCVPISNHLYFYWYRQILGQKVEFLVSFYNNEISEKSEIFDDQFSVERPDGSNFTLKIRSTKLEDSAMYFCASDQAGNTDTQYFGPGTRLTVL.

The chain links TRBV15 to TRBJ2-2; TRBD2 aligns across 8 bases. Losses at the gene ends were 3 bases for V and 5 bases for J; bases not matched to a gene: 8. CDR1 is LNHNV and CDR2 is YYDKDF in the germline V gene (reference sequence). The length of the CDR3 is 16 residues. CDR3 nucleotide sequence: TGTGCCACCAGCAGCGGGAGGGCCTTTGGGACCGGGGAGCTGTTTTTT. As protein: CATSSGRAFGTGELFF.

The rearrangement joins TRBV27 to TRBJ1-5; tentative D call: TRBD1 (5 bases). From germline, CDR1 is MNHEY and CDR2 SMNVEV (reference sequence). Trimming took 8 bases from V and 2 from J, leaving 13 bases between them. This CDR3 region has 14 residues. This CDR3 is CASGVMGGNQPQHF. The CDR3 DNA sequence: TGTGCCAGCGGGGTGATGGGGGGCAATCAGCCCCAGCATTTT.

The rearrangement uses TRBV30 and TRBJ2-1, with 10 bases lining up with TRBD1. The CDR3 covers 12 residues. Germline CDR1 and CDR2: GTSNPN and SVGIG (reference sequence). The V segment lost 5 bases and the J segment 10 bases; nucleotides outside the gene matches: 5. This CDR3 is CAWGDRGYEQFF. CDR3 DNA sequence: TGTGCCTGGGGGGACAGGGGATACGAGCAGTTCTTC. Together with reference TRBV30 and TRBJ2-1, the CDR3 gives the full variable domain: SQTIHQWPATLVQPVGSPLSLECTVEGTSNPNLYWYRQAAGRGLQLLFYSVGIGQISSEVPQNLSASRPQDRQFILSSKKLLLSDSGFYLCAWGDRGYEQFFGPGTRLTVL.

The chain uses TRBV6-5 and TRBJ2-5; possibly TRBD1 or TRBD2 for D (5 bases each). V dropped 11 bases and J dropped 11 bases, with 15 bases sitting between them. This CDR3 contains 10 residues. Germline V gene sequence: CDR1 MNHEY, CDR2 SVGAGI. The CDR3 nucleotides read TGTGCCGTCGGTCTAGGGGAGCAGTACTTC. Its protein is CAVGLGEQYF.

This clone is a singleton in its sample. This rearrangement joins TRBV13 to TRBJ2-2; perhaps D is TRBD1 or TRBD2 (5 bases each). The germline V and J ends were trimmed by 1 base and 4 bases, with 7 bases remaining between them. CDR3 length: 14 residues. Germline assignment: CDR1 PRHDT and CDR2 FYEKMQ (reference sequence). Here the CDR3 DNA reads TGTGCCAGCAGCTTAGCAGGGACCACCGGGGAGCTGTTTTTT. This gives the protein CASSLAGTTGELFF. The entire variable domain, with the rest obtained from reference TRBV13 and TRBJ2-2, is as follows: AAGVIQSPRHLIKEKRETATLKCYPIPRHDTVYWYQQGPGQDPQFLISFYEKMQSDKGSIPDRFSAQQFSDYHSELNMSSLELGDSALYFCASSLAGTTGELFFGEGSRLTVL.

The chain joins TRBV6-1 to TRBJ2-1, with 9 bases identical to TRBD2. This CDR3 contains 16 residues. Germline V gene lookup returns CDR1 MNHNS and CDR2 SASEGT. J lost 5 bases, V lost 1 base, and 6 bases had no gene match. CDR3: CASSEGASGRHNEQFF. Here the CDR3 DNA reads TGTGCCAGCAGTGAAGGAGCAAGCGGGAGGCACAATGAGCAGTTCTTC.

The chain couples TRBV19 to TRBJ2-3, with 7 bases identical to TRBD1. Germline V gene lookup returns CDR1 LNHDA and CDR2 SQIVND (reference sequence). With V trimmed by 1 base and J by 3 bases, 1 base remained unmatched. The CDR3 length is 14 residues. CDR3 DNA sequence: TGTGCCAGTAGTATAGGACAGGGAACAGATACGCAGTATTTT. It is translated as CASSIGQGTDTQYF. The full variable domain, its missing parts supplied by reference TRBV19 and TRBJ2-3, is DGGITQSPKYLFRKEGQNVTLSCEQNLNHDAMYWYRQDPGQGLRLIYYSQIVNDFQKGDIAEGYSVSREKKESFPLTVTSAQKNPTAFYLCASSIGQGTDTQYFGPGTRLTVL.

This clone is a singleton in its sample. V is TRBV19 and J is TRBJ2-5; 7 bases are shared with TRBD1. The V gene end was trimmed by 5 bases and the J gene end by 10 bases; junction bases not matched to a gene: 7. CDR1 LNHDA and CDR2 SQIVND come from the germline V gene (reference sequence). This CDR3 contains 12 residues. The CDR3 loop is CASSPYRGHQYF. The CDR3 nucleotides read TGTGCCAGTAGTCCCTACAGGGGACACCAGTACTTC.

This chain links TRBV7-8 with TRBJ1-5, with D perhaps TRBD1 (5 bases). This CDR3 region has 14 residues. Between the trimmed V and J ends, which lost 5 bases and 4 bases, there was a span of 12 bases. Germline CDR1 reads SGHVS; CDR2 reads FQNEAQ. CDR3 coding DNA: TGTGCCAGCAGCCCGGCCAGGGATAATCAGCCCCAGCATTTT. It specifies CASSPARDNQPQHF. The whole variable domain, remainder taken from reference TRBV7-8 and TRBJ1-5, is GAGVSQSPRYKVAKRGQDVALRCDPISGHVSLFWYQQALGQGPEFLTYFQNEAQLDKSGLPSDRFFAERPEGSVSTLKIQRTQQEDSAVYLCASSPARDNQPQHFGDGTRLSIL.

This clone was seen once. The chain has TRBV27 and TRBJ2-7; the D is unclear. The CDR3 covers 15 residues. CDR1 is MNHEY, CDR2 SMNVEV, per germline (reference sequence). V shed 6 bases and J shed 0 bases, with 15 bases lying between them. For the CDR3, the DNA is TGTGCCAGCAGCCAACTCGGGCCGGCCTCCTACGAGCAGTACTTC. This codes for CASSQLGPASYEQYF.

The chain employs TRBV27 and TRBJ2-7, with 9 bases fitting TRBD2. J lost 5 bases, V lost 8 bases, and 13 bases had no gene match. Germline-derived CDR1 and CDR2 are MNHEY and SMNVEV (reference sequence). CDR3 length: 15 residues. CDR3 nucleotides: TGTGCCAGCTCTCCTCCGGGACTAGCAACGGACGAGCAGTACTTC. Amino acids: CASSPPGLATDEQYF.

In its sample, this clone was seen once. The rearrangement uses TRBV7-6 and TRBJ1-1; a possible D gene is TRBD1 (5 bases). With 0 bases removed from V and 1 base from J, the gap between germline ends came to 15 bases. The CDR3 has 17 amino acids. Germline loops: CDR1 SGHVS, CDR2 FNYEAQ. CDR3 nucleotide sequence: TGTGCCAGCAGCTTAGCTAGAACCGGGACCCAGAACACTGAAGCTTTCTTT. It is translated as CASSLARTGTQNTEAFF.

Points on this clone: The same CDR3 arises from other DNA sequences in this sample as well. In nucleotides, the CDR3 is TGCGCCAGCAGCTTAGGCACTGAAGCTTTCTTT. Protein product: CASSLGTEAFF. This chain joins TRBV5-1 and TRBJ1-1; D remains unclear. V lost 2 bases, J lost 4 bases, and 3 bases lay in between. Germline loops: CDR1 SGHRS, CDR2 YFSETQ. The CDR3 is 11 amino acids.

The CDR3 bases are TGCGCCAGCAGCGGGGGGGCATCTATCGCTGAAGCTTTCTTT. Translated: CASSGGASIAEAFF. The chain has TRBV4-1 and TRBJ1-1; D is perhaps TRBD1 (6 bases). The CDR3 is 14 residues long. In germline, CDR1 is MGHRA, CDR2 YSYEKL. V was cut by 5 bases and J by 6 bases, with 16 bases left in between.

The gene calls are TRBV5-1 and TRBJ2-2; TRBD2 aligns across 10 bases. The J segment lost 4 bases and the V segment lost 4 bases, leaving 10 bases of the junction unmatched. The CDR3 runs 17 residues. CDR1 is SGHRS and CDR2 is YFSETQ in the germline V gene. CDR3 residues: CASSPQIAGGPTGELFF. CDR3 in DNA: TGCGCCAGCAGCCCGCAGATAGCGGGAGGTCCCACCGGGGAGCTGTTTTTT.

This clone was observed once. CDR3 nucleotide sequence: TGCAGCGCCCCCGGGACTAGCGGCGAGACCCAGTACTTC. This codes for CSAPGTSGETQYF. This rearrangement joins TRBV29-1 to TRBJ2-5; 11 bases line up with TRBD2. The CDR3 is made up of 13 amino acids. Per germline, CDR1 SQVTM and CDR2 ANQGSEA. Germline trimming cut 7 bases from V and 5 bases from J; bases unmatched to any gene: 6. The entire variable domain, with the rest obtained from reference TRBV29-1 and TRBJ2-5, is as follows: SAVISQKPSRDICQRGTSLTIQCQVDSQVTMMFWYRQQPGQSLTLIATANQGSEATYESGFVIDKFPISRPNLTFSTLTVSNMSPEDSSIYLCSAPGTSGETQYFGPGTRLLVL.

This clone occurred once. The chain recombines TRBV28 with TRBJ2-7, with 9 bases lining up with TRBD2. Losses at the gene ends were 10 bases for V and 3 bases for J; bases not matched to a gene: 7. Germline V gene sequence: CDR1 MDHEN, CDR2 SYDVKM. The CDR3 runs to 13 residues. CDR3 sequence (DNA): TGTGCCATTTGGGATAGCGGGAGCTACGAGCAGTACTTC. Its translation: CAIWDSGSYEQYF.

J is TRBJ2-3 and V is TRBV7-2; weak D call: TRBD2 (6 bases). V lost 5 bases and J 6 bases, leaving 9 bases between the germline ends. This CDR3 is built from 12 residues. Looked up from germline, CDR1 is SGHTA and CDR2 is FQGNSA. CDR3 sequence reads: CASSPRGDTQYF. In DNA form, the CDR3 reads TGTGCCAGCAGCCCACGGGGGGATACGCAGTATTTT.

J is TRBJ2-2 and V is TRBV27, with 13 bases that match TRBD2. CDR3 size: 19 residues. V gave up 0 bases and J gave up 5 bases; unmatched junction bases: 9. Germline CDR1 MNHEY, CDR2 SMNVEV (reference sequence). The CDR3 region has the DNA TGTGCCAGCAGTTTATCGATAGAGGGACTAGCGGGAAGGACCGGGGAGCTGTTTTTT. Its translation is CASSLSIEGLAGRTGELFF.